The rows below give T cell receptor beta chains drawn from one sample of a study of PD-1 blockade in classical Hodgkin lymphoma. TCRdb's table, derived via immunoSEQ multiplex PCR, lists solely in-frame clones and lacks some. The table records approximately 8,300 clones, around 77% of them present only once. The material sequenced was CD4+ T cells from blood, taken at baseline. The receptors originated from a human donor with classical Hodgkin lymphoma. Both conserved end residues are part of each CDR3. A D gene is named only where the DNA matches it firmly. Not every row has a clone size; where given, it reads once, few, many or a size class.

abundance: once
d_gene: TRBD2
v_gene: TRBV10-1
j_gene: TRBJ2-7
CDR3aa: CASRTGTRPYEQYF
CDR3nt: TGCGCCAGCAGAACCGGGACTAGGCCCTACGAGCAGTACTTC

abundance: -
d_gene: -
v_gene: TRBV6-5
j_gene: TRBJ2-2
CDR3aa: CASSYGRITGELFF
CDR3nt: TGTGCCAGCAGTTATGGGCGGATCACCGGGGAGCTGTTTTTT

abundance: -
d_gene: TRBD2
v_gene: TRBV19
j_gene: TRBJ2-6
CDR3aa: CASSIGASGSGANVLTF
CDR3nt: TGTGCCAGTAGTATAGGGGCTAGCGGCTCTGGGGCCAACGTCCTGACTTTC

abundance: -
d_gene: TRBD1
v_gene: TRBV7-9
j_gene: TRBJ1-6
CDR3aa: CASSPGQYNSPLHF
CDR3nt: TGTGCCAGCAGCCCGGGACAGTATAATTCACCCCTCCACTTT

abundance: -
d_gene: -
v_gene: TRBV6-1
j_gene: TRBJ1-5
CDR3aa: CASSATGAGWSNQPQHF
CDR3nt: TGTGCCAGCAGTGCAACCGGGGCAGGGTGGAGCAATCAGCCCCAGCATTTT

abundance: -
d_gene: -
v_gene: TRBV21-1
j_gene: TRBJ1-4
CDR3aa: CATPGRGVGKLFF
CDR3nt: TGTGCCACACCGGGACGGGGGGTTGGAAAACTGTTTTTT

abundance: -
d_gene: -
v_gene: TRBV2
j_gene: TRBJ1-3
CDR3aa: CASSEAQVVGNTIYF
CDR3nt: TGTGCCAGCAGTGAAGCTCAGGTGGTGGGAAACACCATATATTTT

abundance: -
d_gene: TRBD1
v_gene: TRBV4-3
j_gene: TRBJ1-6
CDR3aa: CASSLSFRTGYNSPLHF
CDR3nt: TGCGCCAGCAGCCTATCATTCCGGACAGGGTATAATTCACCCCTCCACTTT

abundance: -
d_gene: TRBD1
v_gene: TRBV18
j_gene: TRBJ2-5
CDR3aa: CASSPGTAEETQYF
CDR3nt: TGTGCCAGCTCACCAGGGACAGCTGAAGAGACCCAGTACTTC

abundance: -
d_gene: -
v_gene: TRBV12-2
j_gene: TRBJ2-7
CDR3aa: CASRLVEQAPYEQYF
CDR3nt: TGTGCAAGTCGCTTGGTGGAACAGGCTCCCTACGAGCAGTACTTC

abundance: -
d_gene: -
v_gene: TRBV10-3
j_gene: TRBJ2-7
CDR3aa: CAIGEGYEQYF
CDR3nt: TGTGCCATCGGTGAGGGCTACGAGCAGTACTTC

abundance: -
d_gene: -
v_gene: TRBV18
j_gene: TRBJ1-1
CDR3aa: CASSSDRNTEAFF
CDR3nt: TGTGCCAGCTCATCAGACAGGAACACTGAAGCTTTCTTT

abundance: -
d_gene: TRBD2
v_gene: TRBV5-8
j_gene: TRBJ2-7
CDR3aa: CASSFLAGGYEQYF
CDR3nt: TGTGCCAGCAGCTTCTTAGCGGGAGGTTACGAGCAGTACTTC

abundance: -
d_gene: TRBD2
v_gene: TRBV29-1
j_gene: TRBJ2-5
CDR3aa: CSAGLAGGPGETQYF
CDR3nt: TGCAGCGCTGGACTAGCGGGAGGGCCGGGAGAGACCCAGTACTTC

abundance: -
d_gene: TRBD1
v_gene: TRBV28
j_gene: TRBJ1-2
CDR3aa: CASSLGQGGYTF
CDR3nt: TGTGCCAGCAGTTTAGGACAGGGGGGCTACACCTTC

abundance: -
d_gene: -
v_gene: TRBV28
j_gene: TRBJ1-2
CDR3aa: CASSLARYGYTF
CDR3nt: TGTGCCAGCAGTTTAGCCCGCTATGGTTACACCTTC

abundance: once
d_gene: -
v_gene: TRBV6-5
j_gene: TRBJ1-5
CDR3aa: CASSYSGWNQPQHF
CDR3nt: TGTGCCAGCAGTTACTCGGGGTGGAATCAGCCCCAGCATTTT

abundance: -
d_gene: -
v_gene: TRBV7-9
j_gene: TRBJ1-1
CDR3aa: CASSLNGHTEAFF
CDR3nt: TGTGCCAGCAGCTTAAATGGGCACACTGAAGCTTTCTTT